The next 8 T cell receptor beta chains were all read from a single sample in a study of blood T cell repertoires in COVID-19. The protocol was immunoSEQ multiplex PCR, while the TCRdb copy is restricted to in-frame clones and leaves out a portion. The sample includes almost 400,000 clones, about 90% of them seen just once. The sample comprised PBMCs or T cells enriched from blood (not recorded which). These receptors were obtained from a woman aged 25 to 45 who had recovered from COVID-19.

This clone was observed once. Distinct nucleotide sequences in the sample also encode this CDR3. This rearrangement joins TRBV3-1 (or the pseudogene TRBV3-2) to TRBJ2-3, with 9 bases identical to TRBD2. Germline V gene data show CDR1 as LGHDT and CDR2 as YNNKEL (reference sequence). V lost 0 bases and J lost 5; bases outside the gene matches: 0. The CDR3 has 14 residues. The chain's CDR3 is CASSQDSGRDTQYF. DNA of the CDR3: TGTGCCAGCAGCCAAGATAGCGGGAGAGATACGCAGTATTTT.

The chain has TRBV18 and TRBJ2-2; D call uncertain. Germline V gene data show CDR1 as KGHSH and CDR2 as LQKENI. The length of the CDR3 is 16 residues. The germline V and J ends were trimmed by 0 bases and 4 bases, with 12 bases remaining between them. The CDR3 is CASSPPWARSTGELFF. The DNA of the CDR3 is TGTGCCAGCTCACCACCCTGGGCCCGAAGCACCGGGGAGCTGTTTTTT.

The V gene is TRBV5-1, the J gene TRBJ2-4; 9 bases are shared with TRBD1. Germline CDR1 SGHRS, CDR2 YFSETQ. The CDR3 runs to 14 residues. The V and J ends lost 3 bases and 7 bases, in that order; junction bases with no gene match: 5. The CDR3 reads CASSSRDRANIQYF. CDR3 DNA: TGCGCCAGCAGCTCCCGGGACAGGGCGAACATTCAGTACTTC. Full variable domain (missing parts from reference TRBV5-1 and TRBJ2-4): KAGVTQTPRYLIKTRGQQVTLSCSPISGHRSVSWYQQTPGQGLQFLFEYFSETQRNKGNFPGRFSGRQFSNSRSEMNVSTLELGDSALYLCASSSRDRANIQYFGAGTRLSVL.

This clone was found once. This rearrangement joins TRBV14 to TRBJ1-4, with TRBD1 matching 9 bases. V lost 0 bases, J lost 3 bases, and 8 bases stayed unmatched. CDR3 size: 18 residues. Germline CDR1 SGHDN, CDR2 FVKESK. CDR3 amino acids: CASSQDRQGGSPNEKLFF. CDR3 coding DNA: TGTGCCAGCAGCCAAGACCGACAGGGGGGTAGTCCTAATGAAAAACTGTTTTTT.

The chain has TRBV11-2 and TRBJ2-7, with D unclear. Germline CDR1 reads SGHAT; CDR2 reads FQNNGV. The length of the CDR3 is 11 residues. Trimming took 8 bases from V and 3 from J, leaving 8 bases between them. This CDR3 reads CASQADYEQYF. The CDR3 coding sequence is TGTGCCAGCCAGGCCGACTACGAGCAGTACTTC.

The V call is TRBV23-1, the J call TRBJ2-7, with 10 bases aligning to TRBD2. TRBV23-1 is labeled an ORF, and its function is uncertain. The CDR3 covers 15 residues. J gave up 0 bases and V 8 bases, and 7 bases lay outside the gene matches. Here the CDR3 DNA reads TGCGCCAGCCCGAGCCCTAGCGGGAGCTCCTACGAGCAGTACTTC. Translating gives CASPSPSGSSYEQYF.

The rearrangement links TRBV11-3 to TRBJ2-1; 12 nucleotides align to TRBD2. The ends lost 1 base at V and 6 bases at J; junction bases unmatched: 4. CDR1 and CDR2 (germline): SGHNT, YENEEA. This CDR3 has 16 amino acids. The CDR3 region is CASSLVGLAGFNEQFF. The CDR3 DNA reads TGTGCCAGCAGCTTAGTAGGACTAGCGGGATTCAATGAGCAGTTCTTC. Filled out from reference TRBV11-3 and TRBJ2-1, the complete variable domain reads EAGVVQSPRYKIIEKKQPVAFWCNPISGHNTLYWYLQNLGQGPELLIRYENEEAVDDSQLPKDRFSAERLKGVDSTLKIQPAELGDSAVYLCASSLVGLAGFNEQFFGPGTRLTVL.

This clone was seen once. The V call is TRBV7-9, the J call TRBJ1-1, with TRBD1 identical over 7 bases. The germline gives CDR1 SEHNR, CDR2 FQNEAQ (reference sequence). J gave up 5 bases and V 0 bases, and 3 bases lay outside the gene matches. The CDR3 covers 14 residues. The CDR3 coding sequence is TGTGCCAGCAGCTTAGCGCGCAGGGGGACTGAAGCTTTCTTT. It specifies CASSLARRGTEAFF.